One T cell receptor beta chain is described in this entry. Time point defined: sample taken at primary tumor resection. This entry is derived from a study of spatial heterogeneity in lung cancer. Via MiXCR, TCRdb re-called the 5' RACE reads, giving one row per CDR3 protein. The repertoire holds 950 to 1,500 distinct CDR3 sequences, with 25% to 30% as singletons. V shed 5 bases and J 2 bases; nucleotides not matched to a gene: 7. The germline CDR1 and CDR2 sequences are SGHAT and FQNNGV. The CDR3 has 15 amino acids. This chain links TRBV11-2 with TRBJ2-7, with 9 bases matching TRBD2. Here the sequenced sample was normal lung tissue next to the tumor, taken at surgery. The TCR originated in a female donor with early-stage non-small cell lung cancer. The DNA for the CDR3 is TGTGCCAGCAGCCCCGGACTAGCGTTACCCTACGAGCAGTACTTC. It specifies CASSPGLALPYEQYF.